This TCR beta chain stems from a study of vaccination and CD4 T cells after COVID-19. This clonotype appeared a single time. V was shortened by 2 bases and J by 5 bases, with 9 bases between the two germline ends. This CDR3 has 13 amino acids. MiXCR was run by TCRdb on the PCR reads, yielding one entry per CDR3 protein. The data contain roughly 18,000 distinct CDR3 sequences, 55% to 65% of them singletons. Source: CD4+ T cells from blood, taken before SARS-CoV-2 vaccination. The rearrangement uses TRBV12-3 or TRBV12-4 and TRBJ1-2; no firm D call. The sequence was obtained from a human donor who had recovered from COVID-19. The CDR3 spells CASSLRRQYGYTF. DNA of the CDR3: TGTGCCAGCAGTTTACGACGCCAGTATGGCTACACCTTC.